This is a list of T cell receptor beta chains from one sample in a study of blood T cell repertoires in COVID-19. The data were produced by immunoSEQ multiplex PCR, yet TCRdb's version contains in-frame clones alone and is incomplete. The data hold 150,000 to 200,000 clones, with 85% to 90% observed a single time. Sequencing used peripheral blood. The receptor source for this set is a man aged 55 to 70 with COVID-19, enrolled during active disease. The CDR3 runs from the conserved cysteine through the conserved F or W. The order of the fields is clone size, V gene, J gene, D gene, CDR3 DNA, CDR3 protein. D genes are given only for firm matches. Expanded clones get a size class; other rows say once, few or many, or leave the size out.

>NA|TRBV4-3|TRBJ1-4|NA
TGCGCCAGCAGCCAAGGGTTTGGGGTCGGGGATGAAAAACTGTTTTTT
CASSQGFGVGDEKLFF
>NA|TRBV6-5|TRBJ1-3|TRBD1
TGTGCCAGCAGATCACAGGGGGCCCCTGGAAACACCATATATTTT
CASRSQGAPGNTIYF
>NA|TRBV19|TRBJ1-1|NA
TGTGCCAGTAGTATAGTAACAGGGAGAGCTTTCTTT
CASSIVTGRAFF
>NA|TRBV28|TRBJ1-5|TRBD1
TGTGCCAGCAGTTTATTCCGGACAGGAGGCAATCAGCCCCAGCATTTT
CASSLFRTGGNQPQHF
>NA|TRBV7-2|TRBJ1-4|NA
TGTGCCAGCAGCTTAGTCAGGGTCGATAATGAAAAACTGTTTTTT
CASSLVRVDNEKLFF
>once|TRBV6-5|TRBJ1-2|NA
TGTGCCAGCAGGTGGGAGGGGCCCTATGGCTACACCTTC
CASRWEGPYGYTF
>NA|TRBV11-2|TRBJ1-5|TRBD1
TGTGCCAGCAGCTTAGGCCCAGGGGGCGGCAATCAGCCCCAGCATTTT
CASSLGPGGGNQPQHF
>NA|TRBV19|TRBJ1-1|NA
TGTGCCAGTAGTTCCAGGCCGGGGTTGGGCGCTGAAGCTTTCTTT
CASSSRPGLGAEAFF
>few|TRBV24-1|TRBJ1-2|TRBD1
TGTGCCACCAGTGATACAACAGGGGCTAACTATGGCTACACCTTC
CATSDTTGANYGYTF
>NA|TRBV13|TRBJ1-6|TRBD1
TGTGCCAGCAGCGAACGGGACAGGGGATCGACACCCCTCCACTTT
CASSERDRGSTPLHF
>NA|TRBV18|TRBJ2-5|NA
TGTGCCAGCTCACCACCAGGGAGAGAGACCCAGTACTTC
CASSPPGRETQYF
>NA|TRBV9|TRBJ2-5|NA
TGTGCCAGCAGCGTAGTGGCGGGGGCCAGAGAGACCCAGTACTTC
CASSVVAGARETQYF
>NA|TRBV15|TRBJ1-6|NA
TGTGCCACCAGCAGAGAGCGTTATTCACCCCTCCACTTT
CATSRERYSPLHF
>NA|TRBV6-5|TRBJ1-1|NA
TGTGCCAGCAGCTCGACAGAGAACACTGAAGCTTTCTTT
CASSSTENTEAFF
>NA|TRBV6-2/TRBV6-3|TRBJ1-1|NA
TGTGCCAGCAGTTACTCGTCATCTGAAGCTTTCTTT
CASSYSSSEAFF
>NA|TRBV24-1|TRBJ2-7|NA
TGTGCCACTCACACGGACAGAACCTACGAGCAGTACTTC
CATHTDRTYEQYF
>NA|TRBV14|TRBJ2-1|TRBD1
TGTGCCAGCAGTGTGTTGGGGACAGGGGACCACAATGAGCAGTTCTTC
CASSVLGTGDHNEQFF
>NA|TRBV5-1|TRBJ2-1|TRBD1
TGCGCCAGCAGCTTGGAACAGGGGGTTTACAATGAGCAGTTCTTC
CASSLEQGVYNEQFF
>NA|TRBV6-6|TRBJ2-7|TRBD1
TGTGCCAGCGGACAGGAATCCCCCTCCTACGAGCAGTACTTC
CASGQESPSYEQYF
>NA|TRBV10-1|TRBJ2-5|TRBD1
TGCGCCAGCAGTGAGGGGACAGGCCCCTCATCAGAGACCCAGTACTTC
CASSEGTGPSSETQYF
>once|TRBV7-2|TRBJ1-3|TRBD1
TGTGCCAGCAGTTCGAACAGGGGGTTAGTTGGAAACACCATATATTTT
CASSSNRGLVGNTIYF
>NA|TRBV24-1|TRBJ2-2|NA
TGTGCCACCAGTGATTTGGCAGGGTGGGGCACCGGGGAGCTGTTTTTT
CATSDLAGWGTGELFF
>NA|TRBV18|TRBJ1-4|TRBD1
TGTGCCAGCTCACCACGGACAGGGGAAAGTAATGAAAAACTGTTTTTT
CASSPRTGESNEKLFF
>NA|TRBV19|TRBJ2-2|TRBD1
TGTGCCAGTAGTATAAGACCGGACAGGATCTACACCGGGGAGCTGTTTTTT
CASSIRPDRIYTGELFF
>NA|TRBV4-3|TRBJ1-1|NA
TGCGCCAGCAGCCAAGACCAGGGTGTGGGCACTGAAGCTTTCTTT
CASSQDQGVGTEAFF
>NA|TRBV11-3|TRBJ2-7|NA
TGTGCCAGCAGCCCGGACAGCTACGAGCAGTACTTC
CASSPDSYEQYF
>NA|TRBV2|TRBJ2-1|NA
TGTGCCAGCACCGGACAGCGCGGCTCCTACAATGAGCAGTTCTTC
CASTGQRGSYNEQFF
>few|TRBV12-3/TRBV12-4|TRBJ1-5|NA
TGTGCCAGCAGTTTAGCGGAGGAACAGCCCCAGCATTTT
CASSLAEEQPQHF
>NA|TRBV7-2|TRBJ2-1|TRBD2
TGTGCCAGCAGCTTAGTGGGCGGGAGATCCTACAATGAGCAGTTCTTC
CASSLVGGRSYNEQFF
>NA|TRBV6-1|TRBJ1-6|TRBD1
TGTGCCAGCAGTGAAGCCGACAGGGGAAATTCACCCCTCCACTTT
CASSEADRGNSPLHF
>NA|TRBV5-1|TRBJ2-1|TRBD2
TGCGCCAGCACCCAGGGACTAGCGGGACCCAATGAGCAGTTCTTC
CASTQGLAGPNEQFF
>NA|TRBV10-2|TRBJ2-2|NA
TGCGCCAGCAGCCACTTCAGGCTATGGAACACCGGGGAGCTGTTTTTT
CASSHFRLWNTGELFF
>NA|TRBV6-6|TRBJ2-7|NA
TGTGCCAGCAGTTGGACAACTACCTACGAGCAGTACTTC
CASSWTTTYEQYF
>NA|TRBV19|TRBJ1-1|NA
TGTGCCAGTTCCAGGGTCACTATGAACACTGAAGCTTTCTTT
CASSRVTMNTEAFF